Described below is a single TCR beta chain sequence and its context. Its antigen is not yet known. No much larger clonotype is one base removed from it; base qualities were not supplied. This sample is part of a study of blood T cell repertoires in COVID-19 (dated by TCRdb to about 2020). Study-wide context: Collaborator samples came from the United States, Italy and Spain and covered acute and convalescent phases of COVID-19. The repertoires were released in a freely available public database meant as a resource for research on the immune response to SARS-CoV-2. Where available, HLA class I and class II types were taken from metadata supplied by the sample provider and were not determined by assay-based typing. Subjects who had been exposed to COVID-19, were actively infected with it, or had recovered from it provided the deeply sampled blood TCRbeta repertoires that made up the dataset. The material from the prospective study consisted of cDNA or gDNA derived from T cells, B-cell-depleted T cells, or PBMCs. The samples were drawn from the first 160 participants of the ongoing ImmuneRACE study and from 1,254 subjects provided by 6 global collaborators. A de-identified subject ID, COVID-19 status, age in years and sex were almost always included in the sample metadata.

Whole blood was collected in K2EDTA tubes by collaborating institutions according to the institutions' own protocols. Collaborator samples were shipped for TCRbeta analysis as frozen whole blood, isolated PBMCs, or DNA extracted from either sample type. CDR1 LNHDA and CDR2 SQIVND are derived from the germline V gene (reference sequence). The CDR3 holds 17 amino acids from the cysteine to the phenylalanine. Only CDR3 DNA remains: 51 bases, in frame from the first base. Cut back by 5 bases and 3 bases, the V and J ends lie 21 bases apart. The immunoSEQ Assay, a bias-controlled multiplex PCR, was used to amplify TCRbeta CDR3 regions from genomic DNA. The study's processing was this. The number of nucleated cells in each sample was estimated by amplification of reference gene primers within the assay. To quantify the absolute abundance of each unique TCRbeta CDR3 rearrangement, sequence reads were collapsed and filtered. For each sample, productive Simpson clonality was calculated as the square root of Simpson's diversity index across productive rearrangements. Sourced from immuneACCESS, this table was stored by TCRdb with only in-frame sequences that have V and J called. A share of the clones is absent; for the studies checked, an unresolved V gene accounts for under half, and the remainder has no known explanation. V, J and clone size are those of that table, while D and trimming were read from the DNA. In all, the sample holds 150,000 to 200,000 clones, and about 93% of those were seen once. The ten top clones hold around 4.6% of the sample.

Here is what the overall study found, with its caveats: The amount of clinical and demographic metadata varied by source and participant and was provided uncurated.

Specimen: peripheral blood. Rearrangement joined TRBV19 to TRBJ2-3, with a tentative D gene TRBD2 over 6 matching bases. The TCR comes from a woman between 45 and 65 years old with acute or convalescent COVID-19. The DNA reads TGTGCCAGTAGTCTTCCCCCCCGAAAGCGGGCGACAGATACGCAGTATTTT. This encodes CASSLPPRKRATDTQYF.